These 11 T cell receptor beta chains share one sample of origin, sequenced in a study of glioma-infiltrating T cells. Using RNA template, CDR3s of TCR alpha and beta were amplified with iRepertoire arm-PCR. Each CDR3 protein gets one entry after TCRdb re-called the multiplex PCR reads with MiXCR. The data contain about 110,000 distinct CDR3 sequences, 25% of them seen just once; the ten biggest clones take up under 45%. Input material: glioma tissue, nonneoplastic brain tissue, or PBMCs (not recorded which). The origin of the receptors is a human donor with low-grade glioma or glioblastoma, undergoing nonglioma brain surgery, or in good health (not recorded which).

This clonotype was observed at least ten times. The genes are TRBV5-1 and TRBJ1-6; no clear D. V was clipped by 4 bases and J by 10 bases, with 15 bases between them. CDR1 is SGHRS, CDR2 YFSETQ, per germline. The CDR3 covers 14 residues. CDR3 in amino acids: CASSMEGRSSPLHF. The CDR3 bases are TGCGCCAGCAGCATGGAGGGTCGGAGCTCACCCCTCCACTTT.

This clonotype has at least ten counts. The chain carries TRBV10-3 and TRBJ2-7; D is undetermined. The CDR3 loop spans 15 amino acids. Germline V gene lookup returns CDR1 ENHRY and CDR2 SYGVKD. Trimming took off 2 bases at V and 2 bases at J, with 13 bases between the two ends. The CDR3 sequence is CAISEQDKSPYEQYF. The CDR3 DNA reads TGTGCCATCAGTGAGCAAGACAAGTCCCCCTACGAGCAGTACTTC.

This clonotype was detected ten times or more. The chain is built from TRBV10-3 and TRBJ1-2; possible D gene TRBD1, 5 bases. The germline CDR1 and CDR2 sequences are ENHRY and SYGVKD. The V end was cut by 5 bases, the J end by 4 bases, with 11 bases between. The CDR3 spans 13 residues. In nucleotides, the CDR3 is TGTGCCATCAGTCCCCGGGACGGCTATGGCTACACCTTC. It yields the protein CAISPRDGYGYTF.

The sample holds a few counts of this clonotype. CDR3 coding DNA: TGCGCCAGCAGCCAAGATGAAGGGGCGGCGGATACGCAGTATTTT. Its translation is CASSQDEGAADTQYF. The chain employs TRBV4-3 and TRBJ2-3, with a weak D call TRBD1 (5 bases). Trimming stripped 0 bases from V and 6 bases from J, with 13 bases between. The CDR3 extends over 15 amino acids. CDR1 is LGHNA, CDR2 YSLEER, per germline.

This clonotype has at least ten counts. The junction departs from germline at one end; a sequencing error may be responsible. In DNA, the CDR3 is TGCAGTGCTAGACGGGGACCGATTAATCAGTCCCAGCATTTT. Translation: CSARRGPINQSQHF. V gene TRBV20-1 combines with J gene TRBJ1-5; D possibly corresponds to TRBD1 (5 bases). Per germline, CDR1 DFQATT and CDR2 SNEGSKA (reference sequence). CDR3 length equals 14 residues.

This rearrangement joins TRBV29-1 to TRBJ2-5; no clear D gene. Per the germline V gene, CDR1 is SQVTM and CDR2 is ANQGSEA. The length of the CDR3 is 10 residues. The germline V and J ends were trimmed by 1 base and 4 bases, with 1 base remaining between them. The CDR3 nucleotides are TGCAGCGTTGAAGGAGAGACCCAGTACTTC. Translation: CSVEGETQYF.

This chain uses TRBV30 with TRBJ1-5; D unclear. In germline, CDR1 is GTSNPN, CDR2 SVGIG (reference sequence). The CDR3 sequence is 13 residues long. V lost 1 base and J lost 5, with 9 bases in between. The CDR3 is CAWSEGRDQPQHF. In DNA, the CDR3 is TGTGCCTGGAGTGAAGGGAGAGATCAGCCCCAGCATTTT.

As concerns this clonotype: The CDR3 carries no conserved terminal phenylalanine or tryptophan, so it likely arises from a read error. The gene calls are TRBV11-2 and TRBJ1-1; TRBD1 might be the D (5 bases). V dropped 8 bases and J dropped 1 base, with 11 bases sitting between them. This CDR3 has 13 amino acids. CDR1 and CDR2 from the germline V gene are SGHAT and FQNNGV. In nucleotides, the CDR3 is TGTGCCAGCTCTCCCGGGGGGAACACTGAAGCTTTCCTT. The encoded protein is CASSPGGNTEAFL.

This clonotype was picked up many times. The chain combines TRBV6-4 with TRBJ1-2, with D possibly matching TRBD1 (5 bases). Trimming pared 0 bases from V and 6 bases from J, leaving 11 bases between. Germline V CDR1 and CDR2: MRHNA, SNTAGT. The CDR3 has 14 amino acids. Written as DNA, the CDR3 is TGTGCCAGCAGTGACTCGCTGGGGCTGCATGGCTACACCTTC. It encodes CASSDSLGLHGYTF.

This clonotype was observed at least ten times. The V call is TRBV27, the J call TRBJ1-1; no clear D. With 8 bases removed from V and 3 bases from J, the gap between germline ends came to 13 bases. The CDR3 runs to 13 residues. The germline gives CDR1 MNHEY, CDR2 SMNVEV (reference sequence). CDR3 coding DNA: TGTGCCAGCGGAAAGGGATCTTACACTGAAGCTTTCTTT. It encodes CASGKGSYTEAFF.

This clonotype was seen repeatedly, ten times or more. V usage is TRBV29-1 and J usage is TRBJ2-3, with 10 bases identical to TRBD1. This CDR3 spans 15 amino acids. Germline V lookup: CDR1 SQVTM, CDR2 ANQGSEA. V gave up 1 base and J gave up 5 bases; unmatched junction bases: 6. The chain's CDR3 is CSVEAGTGDVDTQYF. Written as DNA, the CDR3 is TGCAGCGTTGAAGCGGGGACAGGGGATGTAGATACGCAGTATTTT.